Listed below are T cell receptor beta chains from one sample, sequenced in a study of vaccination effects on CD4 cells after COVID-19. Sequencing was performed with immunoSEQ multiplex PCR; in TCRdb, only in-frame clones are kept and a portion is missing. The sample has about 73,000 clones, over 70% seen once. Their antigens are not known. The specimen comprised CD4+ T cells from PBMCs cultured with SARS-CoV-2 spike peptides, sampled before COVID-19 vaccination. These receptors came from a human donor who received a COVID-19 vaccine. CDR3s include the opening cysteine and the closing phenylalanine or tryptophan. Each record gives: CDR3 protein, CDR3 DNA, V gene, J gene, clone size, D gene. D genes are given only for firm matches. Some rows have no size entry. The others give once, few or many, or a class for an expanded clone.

CDR3: CSAPGLAGGSTDTQYF
DNA: TGCAGCGCCCCGGGACTAGCGGGGGGTTCCACAGATACGCAGTATTTT
V: TRBV29-1
J: TRBJ2-3
size: NA
D: TRBD2

CDR3: CASSPGTGLNYGYTF
DNA: TGTGCCAGCTCACCAGGGACGGGGTTAAACTATGGCTACACCTTC
V: TRBV18
J: TRBJ1-2
size: few
D: NA

CDR3: CASSFRAGVSTDTQYF
DNA: TGTGCCAGCAGCTTCCGAGCGGGGGTTTCCACAGATACGCAGTATTTT
V: TRBV5-5
J: TRBJ2-3
size: NA
D: TRBD2

CDR3: CASRTGPSTDTQYF
DNA: TGTGCCAGCAGGACCGGACCGAGCACAGATACGCAGTATTTT
V: TRBV6-5
J: TRBJ2-3
size: NA
D: NA

CDR3: CASSEGRGPGELFF
DNA: TGTGCCAGCAGTGAAGGCAGGGGGCCTGGGGAGCTGTTTTTT
V: TRBV2
J: TRBJ2-2
size: NA
D: TRBD1

CDR3: CASSSYNEQFF
DNA: TGTGCCAGCAGTTCCTACAATGAGCAGTTCTTC
V: TRBV12-3/TRBV12-4
J: TRBJ2-1
size: once
D: NA

CDR3: CASSLTSLQETQYF
DNA: TGTGCCAGCAGCTTGACCAGCCTTCAAGAGACCCAGTACTTC
V: TRBV7-3
J: TRBJ2-5
size: NA
D: NA

CDR3: CASSYRDTYNEQFF
DNA: TGTGCCAGCAGTTACAGGGACACCTACAATGAGCAGTTCTTC
V: TRBV6-5
J: TRBJ2-1
size: NA
D: NA

CDR3: CASSPPEAGNNSPLHF
DNA: TGTGCCAGCTCACCGCCGGAGGCAGGGAATAATTCACCCCTCCACTTT
V: TRBV18
J: TRBJ1-6
size: NA
D: NA

CDR3: CASSRDSVNTIYF
DNA: TGTGCCAGCAGCCGGGACAGCGTAAACACCATATATTTT
V: TRBV12-3/TRBV12-4
J: TRBJ1-3
size: NA
D: TRBD1

CDR3: CASSYLTGGGTEAFF
DNA: TGTGCCAGCAGTTACCTCACGGGGGGCGGAACTGAAGCTTTCTTT
V: TRBV6-5
J: TRBJ1-1
size: NA
D: NA

CDR3: CASSGLAGGPTSYNEQFF
DNA: TGTGCCAGCAGCGGACTAGCGGGGGGGCCGACGTCCTACAATGAGCAGTTCTTC
V: TRBV27
J: TRBJ2-1
size: NA
D: TRBD2

CDR3: CAWTVNRGNTIYF
DNA: TGTGCCTGGACCGTTAACAGGGGGAACACCATATATTTT
V: TRBV30
J: TRBJ1-3
size: NA
D: TRBD1

CDR3: CASSQERTTDTQYF
DNA: TGCGCCAGCAGCCAAGAACGGACCACAGATACGCAGTATTTT
V: TRBV4-3
J: TRBJ2-3
size: NA
D: NA

CDR3: CASSVDQNGNTEAFF
DNA: TGTGCCAGCAGCGTTGACCAAAATGGGAACACTGAAGCTTTCTTT
V: TRBV9
J: TRBJ1-1
size: few
D: NA

CDR3: CASSLGEADTQYF
DNA: TGTGCCAGCAGCCTCGGGGAGGCAGATACGCAGTATTTT
V: TRBV7-2
J: TRBJ2-3
size: NA
D: NA

CDR3: CASSLRGISGNTIYF
DNA: TGTGCCAGCAGTTTAAGGGGGATCTCTGGAAACACCATATATTTT
V: TRBV6-5
J: TRBJ1-3
size: NA
D: NA

CDR3: CASSSAGTGIRDTQYF
DNA: TGTGCCAGCAGTTCTGCCGGGACCGGGATTAGAGATACGCAGTATTTT
V: TRBV6-6
J: TRBJ2-3
size: NA
D: NA

CDR3: CASTRGRVAETQYF
DNA: TGTGCCAGCACGCGGGGTAGGGTAGCGGAGACCCAGTACTTC
V: TRBV6-5
J: TRBJ2-5
size: NA
D: NA

CDR3: CASSFRGAYYGYTF
DNA: TGCGCCAGCAGCTTTAGGGGGGCCTACTATGGCTACACCTTC
V: TRBV5-1
J: TRBJ1-2
size: NA
D: NA